The present T cell receptor beta chain was sequenced within a study of T cells in Graves' hyperthyroidism and ophthalmopathy. Study as a whole: Initial diagnosis, before any treatment, was when peripheral blood was collected. Whole-study results and caveats: Clonotypes that were expanded in thyroid above 0.001 mostly appeared in blood too.

The hyperthyroidism was newly diagnosed and had lasted under 2 months; the patients were aged 18 to 65. Each 10 ml fresh peripheral blood draw supplied the PBMCs. RNA transcripts served as the template for amplifying TCR beta CDR3 regions. In the first-round RT-PCR of the TCR CDR3, the HTBI primer set was used. MiXCR, run by TCRdb on the multiplex PCR reads, gives a single entry per CDR3 protein. The table records 95,000 to 110,000 distinct CDR3 sequences, about 50% of them present only once. Details on this clonotype: The antigen is unknown. The missing conserved phenylalanine or tryptophan at the end of this CDR3 makes a read error likely.

CDR1 and CDR2 (germline): MGHRA, YSYEKL. V dropped 1 base and J dropped 12 bases, with 19 bases sitting between them. This CDR3 has 15 residues. The source of this sequence is a man in his forties with Graves' hyperthyroidism. Source material: blood. The chain combines TRBV4-1 with TRBJ1-5, with D hard to call. CDR3: CASSQAMTLGPRQHS. In nucleotides, the CDR3 is TGCGCCAGCAGCCAAGCTATGACACTGGGCCCTCGCCAGCATTCT.